This T cell receptor beta chain originates from a study of blood T cell repertoires in COVID-19. The CDR3 has 15 amino acids. Germline V gives CDR1 MGHRA, CDR2 YSYEKL. The V segment lost 0 bases and the J segment 3 bases; nucleotides outside the gene matches: 2. How the authors handled the data: Reference gene primer amplification gave estimated nucleated cell counts. Data came from immunoSEQ multiplex PCR; TCRdb stores just in-frame clones and leaves some out. V and J calls and clone size follow that table, whereas D and trimming were derived from the DNA. The sample records fewer than 250,000 clones, about 90% being singletons.

The chain combines TRBV4-1 with TRBJ2-5; TRBD1 agrees at 9 bases. Sample: PBMCs or T cells enriched from blood (not recorded which). The TCR sequence derives from a woman under 40 who had been exposed to COVID-19. CDR3 nucleotide sequence: TGCGCCAGCAGCCAAGACGGACAGGGGAAAGAGACCCAGTACTTC. It specifies CASSQDGQGKETQYF.